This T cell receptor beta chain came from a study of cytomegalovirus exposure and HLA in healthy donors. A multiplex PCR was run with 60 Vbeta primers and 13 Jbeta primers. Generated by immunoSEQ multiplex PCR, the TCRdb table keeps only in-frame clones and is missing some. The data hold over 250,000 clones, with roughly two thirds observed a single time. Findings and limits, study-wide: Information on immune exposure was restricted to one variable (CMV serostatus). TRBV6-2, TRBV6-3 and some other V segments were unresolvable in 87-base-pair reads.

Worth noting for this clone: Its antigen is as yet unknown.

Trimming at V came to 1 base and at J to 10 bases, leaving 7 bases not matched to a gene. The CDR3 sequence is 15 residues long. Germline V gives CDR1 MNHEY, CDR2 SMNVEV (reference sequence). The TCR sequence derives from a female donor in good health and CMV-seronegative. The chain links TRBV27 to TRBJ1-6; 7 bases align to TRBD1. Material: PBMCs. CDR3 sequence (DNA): TGTGCCAGCAGTTTATTTGTACCCAGGGGGTCACCCCTCCACTTT. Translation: CASSLFVPRGSPLHF.